The text below deals with one T cell receptor (beta chain). No antigen is known for it. Germline V gene data show CDR1 as MRHNA and CDR2 as SNTAGT. V shed 5 bases, J shed 1 base, and the junction held 7 bases outside the gene matches. There are 18 residues in the CDR3. Amplified TCR beta CDR3 regions came from RNA transcripts. During a first-round RT-PCR of the TCR CDR3, the HTBI primer set was used. TCRdb redid the calling of the multiplex PCR reads with MiXCR, one entry per CDR3 protein. Here the sample spans about 210,000 distinct CDR3 sequences, roughly 17% being singletons. These data come from a study of T cells in Graves' hyperthyroidism and ophthalmopathy. Study-wide context: Upon initial diagnosis and before any treatment, peripheral blood was collected. Study observations and caveats: Blood held most thyroid clonotypes expanded above 0.001 frequency. By a 13 V-J model, ophthalmopathy was set apart from stable hyperthyroidism.

The sequence was obtained from a man in his fifties with Graves' hyperthyroidism. Sample: blood. The chain joins TRBV6-4 to TRBJ2-6, with 11 bases that match TRBD1. CDR3 coding DNA: TGTGCCAGCAGTTACCATGGGACAGGGGGATCTGGGGCCAACGTCCTGACTTTC. It translates to CASSYHGTGGSGANVLTF.